This TCR beta chain was profiled in a study of cytomegalovirus exposure and HLA in healthy donors. Regarding the study as a whole: Reports credit the classifier with highly specific, highly sensitive diagnosis of cytomegalovirus status. In an earlier analysis, productive rearrangement rates for most beta V segments clustered near 87% or 30%.

PCR amplification relied on 60 Vbeta primers (plus 13 Jbeta primers). Original handling: In a later analysis, the count reached 82 million or so unique TCR beta chains, with about 10 million shared. The protocol was immunoSEQ multiplex PCR, while the TCRdb copy is restricted to in-frame clones and leaves out a portion. V and J calls and clone size come straight from that table; D and trimming were deduced from the DNA. The data hold around 100,000 clones, with over 60% observed a single time. Germline CDR1 is SEHNR and CDR2 is FQNEAQ (reference sequence). The CDR3 has 15 amino acids. Unmatched junction bases numbered 10, after V lost 4 bases and J lost 5 bases. This clone came up once. No antigen is known for it.

Sequencing was carried out using PBMCs. The receptor's source is a woman aged 18-29 years in good health and CMV-seropositive. V and J are TRBV7-9 and TRBJ2-7; 8 nucleotides line up with TRBD1. The CDR3 sequence is CASSYIGQGENEQYF. Here the CDR3 DNA reads TGTGCCAGCAGCTATATTGGACAGGGTGAGAACGAGCAGTACTTC.